These T cell receptor beta chains were read from a single sample in a study of beta chain features in type 1 diabetes. Clones were sequenced by immunoSEQ multiplex PCR, and TCRdb holds only the in-frame ones, with some missing. The table has about 260,000 clones, approximately 20% seen once. The material sequenced was naive CD4+ T cells from blood. Every receptor here comes from a middle-aged woman with type 1 diabetes. The CDR3 runs from the conserved cysteine through the conserved F or W. The order of the fields is clone size, CDR3 length, J gene, D gene, V gene, CDR3 protein, CDR3 DNA. The D gene is left open where the match is weak. Clone size is given for some rows only: seen once, a few or many times, or a class if the clone is expanded.

abundance: NA
len: 14
j_gene: TRBJ2-5
d_gene: NA
v_gene: TRBV7-2
CDR3aa: CASSLQGGWETQYF
CDR3nt: TGTGCCAGCAGCTTACAGGGAGGATGGGAGACCCAGTACTTC

abundance: NA
len: 15
j_gene: TRBJ2-1
d_gene: TRBD1
v_gene: TRBV15
CDR3aa: CATSRAGTADNEQFF
CDR3nt: TGTGCCACCAGCAGAGCTGGGACAGCGGACAATGAGCAGTTCTTC

abundance: NA
len: 13
j_gene: TRBJ1-2
d_gene: NA
v_gene: TRBV25-1
CDR3aa: CASQRTGLYGYTF
CDR3nt: TGTGCCAGCCAACGAACAGGGCTCTATGGCTACACCTTC

abundance: few
len: 15
j_gene: TRBJ2-7
d_gene: NA
v_gene: TRBV4-1
CDR3aa: CASTPQDMPSYEQYF
CDR3nt: TGCGCCAGCACCCCCCAGGACATGCCCTCCTACGAGCAGTACTTC

abundance: NA
len: 15
j_gene: TRBJ1-5
d_gene: NA
v_gene: TRBV18
CDR3aa: CASSPESFSNQPQHF
CDR3nt: TGTGCCAGCTCACCGGAGAGTTTTAGCAATCAGCCCCAGCATTTT

abundance: few
len: 11
j_gene: TRBJ1-2
d_gene: NA
v_gene: TRBV20-1
CDR3aa: CSARGPYGYTF
CDR3nt: TGCAGTGCTAGAGGGCCCTATGGCTACACCTTC

abundance: NA
len: 15
j_gene: TRBJ2-5
d_gene: NA
v_gene: TRBV29-1
CDR3aa: CSVATRLVSSETQYF
CDR3nt: TGCAGCGTTGCCACGAGACTAGTCTCTTCGGAGACCCAGTACTTC

abundance: NA
len: 15
j_gene: TRBJ2-2
d_gene: NA
v_gene: TRBV10-3
CDR3aa: CAISESGTRAGELFF
CDR3nt: TGTGCCATCAGTGAGTCGGGTACCAGGGCCGGGGAGCTGTTTTTT

abundance: NA
len: 14
j_gene: TRBJ1-1
d_gene: NA
v_gene: TRBV7-9
CDR3aa: CASSRSGADTEAFF
CDR3nt: TGTGCCAGCAGCCGGTCAGGGGCGGACACTGAAGCTTTCTTT

abundance: NA
len: 15
j_gene: TRBJ2-3
d_gene: TRBD2
v_gene: TRBV9
CDR3aa: CASSLLAGGADTQYF
CDR3nt: TGTGCCAGCAGCTTACTAGCGGGAGGAGCAGATACGCAGTATTTT

abundance: once
len: 16
j_gene: TRBJ1-2
d_gene: NA
v_gene: TRBV4-3
CDR3aa: CASSQGMRAPNYGYTF
CDR3nt: TGCGCCAGCAGCCAAGGGATGAGGGCCCCTAACTATGGCTACACCTTC

abundance: NA
len: 14
j_gene: TRBJ2-6
d_gene: NA
v_gene: TRBV28
CDR3aa: CASSTGSGANVLTF
CDR3nt: TGTGCCAGCAGCACAGGGTCTGGGGCCAACGTCCTGACTTTC

abundance: NA
len: 13
j_gene: TRBJ2-7
d_gene: NA
v_gene: TRBV6-5
CDR3aa: CASSVDNSYEQYF
CDR3nt: TGTGCCAGCTCGGTGGACAACTCCTACGAGCAGTACTTC

abundance: NA
len: 14
j_gene: TRBJ1-1
d_gene: NA
v_gene: TRBV29-1
CDR3aa: CSVDKRGVDTEAFF
CDR3nt: TGCAGCGTTGATAAGCGGGGGGTGGACACTGAAGCTTTCTTT

abundance: NA
len: 16
j_gene: TRBJ2-7
d_gene: NA
v_gene: TRBV4-1
CDR3aa: CASSQGKGGNSYEQYF
CDR3nt: TGCGCCAGCAGCCAAGGGAAGGGCGGGAACTCCTACGAGCAGTACTTC

abundance: few
len: 16
j_gene: TRBJ1-5
d_gene: NA
v_gene: TRBV19
CDR3aa: CASTLTGAGGNQPQHF
CDR3nt: TGTGCCAGTACCTTGACTGGGGCAGGAGGCAATCAGCCCCAGCATTTT

abundance: few
len: 13
j_gene: TRBJ2-3
d_gene: TRBD1
v_gene: TRBV29-1
CDR3aa: CSVGDRGLNTQYF
CDR3nt: TGCAGCGTGGGGGACAGGGGGCTGAATACGCAGTATTTT

abundance: few
len: 15
j_gene: TRBJ1-5
d_gene: NA
v_gene: TRBV2
CDR3aa: CASSGQSLGGQPQHF
CDR3nt: TGTGCCAGCAGTGGACAATCCCTGGGGGGTCAGCCCCAGCATTTT

abundance: NA
len: 13
j_gene: TRBJ1-6
d_gene: NA
v_gene: TRBV11-1
CDR3aa: CASRSQALSSLHF
CDR3nt: TGTGCCAGCAGATCTCAGGCCCTGTCATCCCTCCACTTT

abundance: NA
len: 18
j_gene: TRBJ2-4
d_gene: TRBD1
v_gene: TRBV29-1
CDR3aa: CSVAIILGQGATKNIQYF
CDR3nt: TGCAGCGTTGCGATTATTTTGGGACAGGGGGCTACCAAAAACATTCAGTACTTC

abundance: NA
len: 14
j_gene: TRBJ1-4
d_gene: NA
v_gene: TRBV5-1
CDR3aa: CASSPTATNEKLFF
CDR3nt: TGCGCCAGCAGCCCGACAGCAACTAATGAAAAACTGTTTTTT

abundance: NA
len: 14
j_gene: TRBJ1-1
d_gene: NA
v_gene: TRBV9
CDR3aa: CASSVVGENTEAFF
CDR3nt: TGTGCCAGCAGCGTGGTAGGGGAGAACACTGAAGCTTTCTTT

abundance: NA
len: 15
j_gene: TRBJ2-7
d_gene: TRBD2
v_gene: TRBV7-3
CDR3aa: CASSPGLAVTYEQYF
CDR3nt: TGTGCCAGCAGCCCAGGACTAGCGGTAACCTACGAGCAGTACTTC

abundance: few
len: 15
j_gene: TRBJ2-5
d_gene: NA
v_gene: TRBV11-2
CDR3aa: CASIPAAGGRETQYF
CDR3nt: TGTGCCAGCATCCCCGCCGCTGGGGGCCGGGAGACCCAGTACTTC

abundance: few
len: 11
j_gene: TRBJ2-7
d_gene: TRBD2
v_gene: TRBV2
CDR3aa: CAGTSGYEQYF
CDR3nt: TGTGCCGGGACTAGCGGCTACGAGCAGTACTTC

abundance: few
len: 13
j_gene: TRBJ2-2
d_gene: NA
v_gene: TRBV30
CDR3aa: CAWKTWENGELFF
CDR3nt: TGTGCCTGGAAAACCTGGGAGAACGGGGAGCTGTTTTTT

abundance: NA
len: 12
j_gene: TRBJ2-7
d_gene: NA
v_gene: TRBV18
CDR3aa: CASSPGAHEQYF
CDR3nt: TGTGCCAGCTCACCGGGGGCGCATGAGCAGTACTTC

abundance: NA
len: 15
j_gene: TRBJ1-1
d_gene: NA
v_gene: TRBV18
CDR3aa: CASSPYGRENTEAFF
CDR3nt: TGTGCCAGCTCACCGTACGGACGGGAGAACACTGAAGCTTTCTTT

abundance: NA
len: 15
j_gene: TRBJ1-3
d_gene: TRBD1
v_gene: TRBV9
CDR3aa: CASSDRQGAGNTIYF
CDR3nt: TGTGCCAGCAGCGACCGACAGGGTGCTGGAAACACCATATATTTT

abundance: few
len: 13
j_gene: TRBJ2-5
d_gene: NA
v_gene: TRBV5-4
CDR3aa: CASSLYSGETQYF
CDR3nt: TGTGCCAGCAGCTTGTATTCGGGGGAGACCCAGTACTTC

abundance: few
len: 13
j_gene: TRBJ2-5
d_gene: NA
v_gene: TRBV7-2
CDR3aa: CASSFYGEETQYF
CDR3nt: TGTGCCAGCAGCTTCTACGGGGAGGAGACCCAGTACTTC

abundance: few
len: 15
j_gene: TRBJ2-3
d_gene: TRBD2
v_gene: TRBV18
CDR3aa: CASSPLAGGADTQYF
CDR3nt: TGTGCCAGCTCACCCCTAGCGGGAGGAGCAGATACGCAGTATTTT

abundance: few
len: 11
j_gene: TRBJ2-7
d_gene: NA
v_gene: TRBV6-5
CDR3aa: CASSSIYEQYF
CDR3nt: TGTGCCAGCAGTTCTATCTACGAGCAGTACTTC

abundance: few
len: 14
j_gene: TRBJ2-7
d_gene: TRBD2
v_gene: TRBV7-9
CDR3aa: CASSLNAGVREQYF
CDR3nt: TGTGCCAGCAGCTTAAATGCGGGAGTTCGCGAGCAGTACTTC

abundance: NA
len: 15
j_gene: TRBJ2-1
d_gene: TRBD1
v_gene: TRBV14
CDR3aa: CASSQDSNRGYEQFF
CDR3nt: TGTGCCAGCAGCCAAGATTCTAACAGGGGATATGAGCAGTTCTTC

abundance: NA
len: 14
j_gene: TRBJ1-2
d_gene: NA
v_gene: TRBV7-9
CDR3aa: CASSLPRVKDGYTF
CDR3nt: TGTGCCAGCAGCTTACCCAGGGTTAAGGATGGCTACACCTTC

abundance: few
len: 16
j_gene: TRBJ2-7
d_gene: TRBD1
v_gene: TRBV5-4
CDR3aa: CASSAQPGQGVFEQYF
CDR3nt: TGTGCCAGCAGCGCCCAACCGGGACAGGGGGTTTTCGAGCAGTACTTC

abundance: few
len: 15
j_gene: TRBJ2-7
d_gene: TRBD1
v_gene: TRBV28
CDR3aa: CASSAPGQGAREQYF
CDR3nt: TGTGCCAGCAGTGCACCGGGACAGGGGGCCCGCGAGCAGTACTTC

abundance: few
len: 15
j_gene: TRBJ1-2
d_gene: TRBD1
v_gene: TRBV18
CDR3aa: CASSPRDSDGDGYTF
CDR3nt: TGTGCCAGCTCACCACGGGACAGTGATGGCGATGGCTACACCTTC

abundance: NA
len: 19
j_gene: TRBJ2-6
d_gene: TRBD1
v_gene: TRBV15
CDR3aa: CATSRGIPGRGSGANVLTF
CDR3nt: TGTGCCACCAGCAGAGGTATCCCTGGCAGGGGGTCTGGGGCCAACGTCCTGACTTTC

abundance: NA
len: 13
j_gene: TRBJ2-7
d_gene: NA
v_gene: TRBV19
CDR3aa: CASSSRVTYEQYF
CDR3nt: TGTGCCAGTAGTAGCCGGGTTACCTACGAGCAGTACTTC

abundance: few
len: 15
j_gene: TRBJ2-1
d_gene: TRBD2
v_gene: TRBV6-4
CDR3aa: CASSETSGEGNEQFF
CDR3nt: TGTGCCAGCAGCGAGACTAGCGGGGAGGGAAATGAGCAGTTCTTC

abundance: NA
len: 14
j_gene: TRBJ2-7
d_gene: TRBD1
v_gene: TRBV19
CDR3aa: CASSLPGQLYEQYF
CDR3nt: TGTGCCAGTAGTCTACCGGGACAGCTCTACGAGCAGTACTTC

abundance: NA
len: 11
j_gene: TRBJ1-1
d_gene: NA
v_gene: TRBV28
CDR3aa: CASSFGTEAFF
CDR3nt: TGTGCCAGCAGTTTCGGGACTGAAGCTTTCTTT

abundance: few
len: 14
j_gene: TRBJ1-4
d_gene: NA
v_gene: TRBV30
CDR3aa: CAWRQGPTNEKLFF
CDR3nt: TGTGCCTGGAGACAGGGCCCAACTAATGAAAAACTGTTTTTT

abundance: few
len: 14
j_gene: TRBJ2-2
d_gene: NA
v_gene: TRBV5-1
CDR3aa: CASSLVTDTGELFF
CDR3nt: TGCGCCAGCAGCTTGGTGACTGACACCGGGGAGCTGTTTTTT

abundance: few
len: 15
j_gene: TRBJ1-5
d_gene: TRBD1
v_gene: TRBV9
CDR3aa: CASSETGDGNQPQHF
CDR3nt: TGTGCCAGCAGCGAGACAGGGGATGGCAATCAGCCCCAGCATTTT